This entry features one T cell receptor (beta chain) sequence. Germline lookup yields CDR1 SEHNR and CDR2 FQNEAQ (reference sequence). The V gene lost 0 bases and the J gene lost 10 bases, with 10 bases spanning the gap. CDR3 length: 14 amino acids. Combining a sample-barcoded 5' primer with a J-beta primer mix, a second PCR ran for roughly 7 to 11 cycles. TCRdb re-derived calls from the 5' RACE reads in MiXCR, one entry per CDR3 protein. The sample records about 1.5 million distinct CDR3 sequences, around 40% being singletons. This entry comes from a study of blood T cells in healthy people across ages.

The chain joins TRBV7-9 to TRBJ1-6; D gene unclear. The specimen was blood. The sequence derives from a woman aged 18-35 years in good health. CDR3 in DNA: TGTGCCAGCAGCTTAGCCCTCAGTGGCTCACCCCTCCACTTT. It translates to CASSLALSGSPLHF.